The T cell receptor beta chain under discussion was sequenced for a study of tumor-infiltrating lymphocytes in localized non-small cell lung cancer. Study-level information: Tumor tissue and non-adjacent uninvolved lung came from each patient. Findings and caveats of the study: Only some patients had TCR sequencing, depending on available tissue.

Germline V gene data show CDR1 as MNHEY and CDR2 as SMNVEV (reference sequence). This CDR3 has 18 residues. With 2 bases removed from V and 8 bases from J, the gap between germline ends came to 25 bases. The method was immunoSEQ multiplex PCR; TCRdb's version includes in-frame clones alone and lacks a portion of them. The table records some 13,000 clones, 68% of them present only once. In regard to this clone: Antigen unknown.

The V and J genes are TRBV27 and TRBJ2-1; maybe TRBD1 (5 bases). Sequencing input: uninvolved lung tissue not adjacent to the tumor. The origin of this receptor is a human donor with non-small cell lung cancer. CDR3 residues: CASSLGQSSLINIDEQFF. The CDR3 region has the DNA TGTGCCAGCAGTTTAGGACAAAGTAGTTTAATAAACATAGATGAGCAGTTCTTC.